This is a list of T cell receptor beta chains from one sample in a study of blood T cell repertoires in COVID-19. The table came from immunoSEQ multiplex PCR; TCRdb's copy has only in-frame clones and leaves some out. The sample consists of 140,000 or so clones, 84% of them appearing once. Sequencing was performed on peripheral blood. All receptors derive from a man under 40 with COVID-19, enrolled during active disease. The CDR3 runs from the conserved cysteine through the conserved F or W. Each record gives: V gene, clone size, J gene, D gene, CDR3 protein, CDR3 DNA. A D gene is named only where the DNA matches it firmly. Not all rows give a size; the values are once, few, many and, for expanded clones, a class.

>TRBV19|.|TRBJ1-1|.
CASSIRGPEAFF
TGTGCCAGTAGTATTCGAGGGCCTGAAGCTTTCTTT
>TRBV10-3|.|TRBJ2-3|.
CAISDPSGSTDTQYF
TGTGCCATCAGTGACCCCTCCGGGTCCACAGATACGCAGTATTTT
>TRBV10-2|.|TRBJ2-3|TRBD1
CASMGQSTDTQYF
TGCGCCAGCATGGGACAGAGCACAGATACGCAGTATTTT
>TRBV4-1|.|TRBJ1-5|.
CASSQPSSQGQYSNQPQHF
TGCGCCAGCAGCCAACCCTCATCACAGGGACAATATAGCAATCAGCCCCAGCATTTT
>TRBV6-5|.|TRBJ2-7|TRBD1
CASSRNPGTAYEQYF
TGTGCCAGCAGCCGCAACCCCGGGACAGCCTACGAGCAGTACTTC
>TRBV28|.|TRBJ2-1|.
CASSLFDSSNEQFF
TGTGCCAGCAGTTTATTTGACAGCTCCAATGAGCAGTTCTTC
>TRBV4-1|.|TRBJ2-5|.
CASSLMGGETQYF
TGCGCCAGCAGCCTCATGGGGGGTGAGACCCAGTACTTC
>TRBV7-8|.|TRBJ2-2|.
CASSLLGRESAGELFF
TGTGCCAGCAGCTTATTGGGCCGGGAGTCGGCCGGGGAGCTGTTTTTT
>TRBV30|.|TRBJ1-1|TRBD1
CAFNRDRNTEAFF
TGTGCCTTTAACCGGGACAGGAACACTGAAGCTTTCTTT
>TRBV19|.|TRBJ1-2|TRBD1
CASTTGQYYGYTF
TGTGCCAGTACTACGGGACAGTACTATGGCTACACCTTC
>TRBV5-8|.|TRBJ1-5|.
CASSLAEFGNQPQHF
TGTGCCAGCAGCTTGGCCGAGTTTGGCAATCAGCCCCAGCATTTT
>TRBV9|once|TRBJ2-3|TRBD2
CASSTLADTDTQYF
TGTGCCAGCAGTACCCTAGCGGACACAGATACGCAGTATTTT
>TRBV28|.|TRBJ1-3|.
CASTQGRGNTIYF
TGTGCCAGCACCCAGGGCAGGGGAAACACCATATATTTT
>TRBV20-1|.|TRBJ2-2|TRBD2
CSASSGVTGELFF
TGCAGTGCTAGTAGCGGGGTTACCGGGGAGCTGTTTTTT
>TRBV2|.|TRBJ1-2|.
CASSAISTPSYGYTF
TGTGCCAGCAGTGCCATATCGACACCGAGCTATGGCTACACCTTC
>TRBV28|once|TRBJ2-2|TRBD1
CASSQGGVGTGELFF
TGTGCCAGCAGTCAAGGGGGCGTGGGAACCGGGGAGCTGTTTTTT
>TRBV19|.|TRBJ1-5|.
CASSPRGGRNQPQHF
TGTGCCAGTAGCCCCCGGGGGGGGCGCAATCAGCCCCAGCATTTT
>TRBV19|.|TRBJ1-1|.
CASSVAGGGTEAFF
TGTGCCAGTAGCGTCGCGGGGGGCGGCACTGAAGCTTTCTTT
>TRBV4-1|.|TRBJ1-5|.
CASSQDSSNQPQHF
TGCGCCAGCAGCCAAGACAGTAGCAATCAGCCCCAGCATTTT
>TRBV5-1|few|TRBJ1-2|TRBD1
CASSLGTGNYGYTF
TGCGCCAGCAGCCTCGGGACAGGGAACTATGGCTACACCTTC
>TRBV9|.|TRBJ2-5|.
CASSVTQGQETQYF
TGTGCCAGCAGCGTAACACAGGGCCAAGAGACCCAGTACTTC
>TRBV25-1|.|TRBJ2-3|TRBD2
CASSEPLAGPNTDTQYF
TGTGCCAGCAGTGAGCCCCTAGCGGGACCCAACACAGATACGCAGTATTTT
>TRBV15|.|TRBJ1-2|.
CATSRDAAGYTF
TGTGCCACCAGCAGAGACGCGGCTGGCTACACCTTC
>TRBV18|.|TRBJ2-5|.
CASSLAQETQYF
TGTGCCAGCTCACTAGCCCAAGAGACCCAGTACTTC
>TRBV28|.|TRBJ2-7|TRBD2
CASSIAGNGYEQYF
TGTGCCAGCAGTATAGCGGGAAACGGGTACGAGCAGTACTTC
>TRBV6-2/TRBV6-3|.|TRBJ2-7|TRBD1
CASSYTTGGISYEQYF
TGTGCCAGCAGTTACACCACAGGGGGGATCTCCTACGAGCAGTACTTC
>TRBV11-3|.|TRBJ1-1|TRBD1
CASRGQGNTEAFF
TGTGCCAGCAGGGGACAGGGTAACACTGAAGCTTTCTTT
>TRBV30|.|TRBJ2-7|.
CAWTRTPSSYEQYF
TGTGCCTGGACCCGGACTCCGAGCTCCTACGAGCAGTACTTC
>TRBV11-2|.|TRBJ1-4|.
CASSLEGFLPGEKLFF
TGTGCCAGCAGCTTAGAAGGCTTCCTGCCAGGTGAAAAACTGTTTTTT
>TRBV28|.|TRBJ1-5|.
CASSLAAVYQPQHF
TGTGCCAGCAGTTTGGCGGCCGTATATCAGCCCCAGCATTTT
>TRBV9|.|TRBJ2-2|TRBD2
CASSVGASGRSNTGELFF
TGTGCCAGCAGCGTAGGAGCTAGCGGGAGATCTAACACCGGGGAGCTGTTTTTT
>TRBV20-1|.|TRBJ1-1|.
CSASEAIEAFF
TGCAGTGCTAGCGAAGCGATTGAAGCTTTCTTT
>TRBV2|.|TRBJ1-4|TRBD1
CASKGDRFNEKLFF
TGTGCCAGCAAGGGGGACAGGTTTAATGAAAAACTGTTTTTT
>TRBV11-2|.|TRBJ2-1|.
CASSLEPGVAKNEQFF
TGTGCCAGCAGCTTAGAACCGGGAGTCGCTAAGAATGAGCAGTTCTTC
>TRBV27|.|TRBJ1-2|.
CASSFATGPRDRGGYTF
TGTGCCAGCAGTTTTGCGACGGGTCCCAGGGATAGAGGTGGCTACACCTTC
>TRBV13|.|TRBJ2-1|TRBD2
CASSGRLAGGPYNEQFF
TGTGCCAGCAGCGGCAGACTAGCGGGAGGGCCTTACAATGAGCAGTTCTTC
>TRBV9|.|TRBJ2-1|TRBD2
CASSVGLAPEQFF
TGTGCCAGCAGCGTAGGACTAGCGCCCGAGCAGTTCTTC
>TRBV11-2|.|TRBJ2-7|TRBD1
CASSPPGQGAYEQYF
TGTGCCAGCAGCCCTCCTGGACAGGGAGCCTACGAGCAGTACTTC
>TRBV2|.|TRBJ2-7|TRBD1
CASSDGLGTASYEQYF
TGTGCCAGCAGTGACGGGCTCGGGACAGCTTCCTACGAGCAGTACTTC
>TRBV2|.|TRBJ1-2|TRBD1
CASKDRGFIFGYTF
TGTGCCAGCAAGGACAGGGGGTTCATCTTTGGCTACACCTTC
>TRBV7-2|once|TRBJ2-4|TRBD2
CASAGGQSGNIQYF
TGTGCCAGCGCGGGGGGGCAGAGTGGAAACATTCAGTACTTC
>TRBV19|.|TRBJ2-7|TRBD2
CASSPMGQASGRNDEQYF
TGTGCCAGTAGTCCGATGGGACAAGCAAGCGGGAGAAACGACGAGCAGTACTTC
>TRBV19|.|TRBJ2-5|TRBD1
CASSPRTGGLTQYF
TGTGCCAGTAGTCCGCGGACAGGGGGCTTGACCCAGTACTTC
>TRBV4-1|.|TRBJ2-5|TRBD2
CASSQDRAGGGETQYF
TGCGCCAGCAGCCAAGATCGAGCGGGAGGGGGAGAGACCCAGTACTTC
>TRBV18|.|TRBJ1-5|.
CASSPGEGPQHF
TGTGCCAGCTCACCCGGGGAAGGGCCCCAGCATTTT
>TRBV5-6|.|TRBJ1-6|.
CASSFTDSRNSPLHF
TGTGCCAGCAGCTTCACCGACTCACGAAATTCACCCCTCCACTTT
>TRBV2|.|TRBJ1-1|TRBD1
CASSEARPQGAQAFF
TGTGCCAGCAGTGAAGCTAGGCCCCAGGGGGCACAAGCTTTCTTT
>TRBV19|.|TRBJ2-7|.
CASTPEGKYEQYF
TGTGCCAGTACACCCGAGGGCAAATACGAGCAGTACTTC
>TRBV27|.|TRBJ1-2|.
CASSWRSNYGYTF
TGTGCCAGCAGTTGGAGGTCTAACTATGGCTACACCTTC
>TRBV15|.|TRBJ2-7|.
CATSSIRRGSYEQYF
TGTGCCACCAGCAGTATTCGCAGGGGATCCTACGAGCAGTACTTC
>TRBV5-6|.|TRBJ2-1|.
CASSLDSRLEQFF
TGTGCCAGCAGCTTGGACAGTAGGCTTGAGCAGTTCTTC
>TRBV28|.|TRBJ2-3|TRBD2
CASREWTSGSGSDTQYF
TGTGCCAGCAGGGAGTGGACTAGCGGGAGTGGATCAGATACGCAGTATTTT
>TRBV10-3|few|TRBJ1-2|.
CAISEPDSPLRGYTF
TGTGCCATCAGTGAACCCGACAGTCCCCTGCGCGGCTACACCTTC
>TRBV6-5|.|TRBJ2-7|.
CASTYYRENEQYF
TGTGCCAGCACCTATTACAGGGAGAACGAGCAGTACTTC
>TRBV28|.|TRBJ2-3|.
CASSPLRDTQYF
TGTGCCAGCAGTCCCCTACGTGATACGCAGTATTTT